A selection of T cell receptor beta chains follows, all from one sample in a study of T cells and Merkel cell carcinoma outcomes. Sequencing was performed with immunoSEQ multiplex PCR; in TCRdb, only in-frame clones are kept and a portion is missing. The sample contains some 21,000 clones, over 75% of which appear only once. The sample was tumor tissue from Merkel cell carcinoma. These receptors were taken from a human donor with Merkel cell carcinoma. Each CDR3 is given with its conserved first and last residue. Fields, in order: D gene, J gene, clone size, V gene, CDR3 DNA, CDR3 protein. D genes are given only for firm matches. Clone size is given for some rows only: seen once, a few or many times, or a class if the clone is expanded.

d_gene: NA; j_gene: TRBJ1-1; abundance: NA; v_gene: TRBV6-5; CDR3nt: TGTGCCAGCAGCCACCGGGCCATGAACACTGAAGCTTTCTTT; CDR3aa: CASSHRAMNTEAFF
d_gene: NA; j_gene: TRBJ1-3; abundance: NA; v_gene: TRBV4-1; CDR3nt: TGCGCCAGCAGCCAAGGCGGAAACACCATATATTTT; CDR3aa: CASSQGGNTIYF
d_gene: NA; j_gene: TRBJ1-1; abundance: NA; v_gene: TRBV29-1; CDR3nt: TGCAGCGTTGAGGAGAGTTATATGAACACTGAAGCTTTCTTT; CDR3aa: CSVEESYMNTEAFF
d_gene: NA; j_gene: TRBJ1-2; abundance: NA; v_gene: TRBV27; CDR3nt: TGTGCCAGCGCTCCGGGGGGTGGGATCTTGGGCTACACCTTC; CDR3aa: CASAPGGGILGYTF
d_gene: NA; j_gene: TRBJ2-1; abundance: NA; v_gene: TRBV28; CDR3nt: TGTGCCAGCAGTTCCCTCGGGATGGTGCTTCGGTTCTTC; CDR3aa: CASSSLGMVLRFF
d_gene: TRBD1; j_gene: TRBJ1-1; abundance: NA; v_gene: TRBV9; CDR3nt: TGTGCCAGCAGCCTACACCGGGACAGGGAAGGATACACTGAAGCTTTCTTT; CDR3aa: CASSLHRDREGYTEAFF
d_gene: NA; j_gene: TRBJ2-5; abundance: NA; v_gene: TRBV7-9; CDR3nt: TGTGCCAGCAGCTTACAAGAGACCCAGTACTTC; CDR3aa: CASSLQETQYF
d_gene: TRBD1; j_gene: TRBJ1-6; abundance: NA; v_gene: TRBV27; CDR3nt: TGTGCCAGCAGTTTCCTGGGACAGGGAAATTCACCCCTCCACTTT; CDR3aa: CASSFLGQGNSPLHF
d_gene: TRBD2; j_gene: TRBJ2-7; abundance: few; v_gene: TRBV6-5; CDR3nt: TGTGCCAGCAGGCCAATTAGCGGGGGGGTTTACGAGCAGTACTTC; CDR3aa: CASRPISGGVYEQYF
d_gene: NA; j_gene: TRBJ1-2; abundance: NA; v_gene: TRBV6-5; CDR3nt: TGTGCCAGCAGGTTGAGGGATCATGGCTACACCTTC; CDR3aa: CASRLRDHGYTF
d_gene: NA; j_gene: TRBJ2-1; abundance: medium-sized; v_gene: TRBV7-3; CDR3nt: TGTGCCAGCAGCTTATACGGGAGTAATGAGCAGTTCTTC; CDR3aa: CASSLYGSNEQFF
d_gene: NA; j_gene: TRBJ1-4; abundance: few; v_gene: TRBV7-7; CDR3nt: TGTGCTAGCAGCCCAGGGGAGAACTACGGAAAACTGTTTTTT; CDR3aa: CASSPGENYGKLFF
d_gene: TRBD1; j_gene: TRBJ1-2; abundance: medium-sized; v_gene: TRBV5-4; CDR3nt: TGTGCCAGCAGCTTGGAAACAGGGGACTTAGATGGCTACACCTTC; CDR3aa: CASSLETGDLDGYTF
d_gene: NA; j_gene: TRBJ2-2; abundance: NA; v_gene: TRBV12-5; CDR3nt: TGTGCTAGTGGTTTAGAGGGCGCAAACGGGGAGCTGTTTTTT; CDR3aa: CASGLEGANGELFF
d_gene: NA; j_gene: TRBJ2-7; abundance: NA; v_gene: TRBV7-3; CDR3nt: TGTGCCAGCAGCCAATACGGAAACTACGAGCAGTACTTC; CDR3aa: CASSQYGNYEQYF
d_gene: TRBD2; j_gene: TRBJ2-1; abundance: NA; v_gene: TRBV5-1; CDR3nt: TGCGCCAGCAGCCTATTGCGGGAGGACTACAATGAGCAGTTCTTC; CDR3aa: CASSLLREDYNEQFF
d_gene: NA; j_gene: TRBJ1-3; abundance: NA; v_gene: TRBV6-5; CDR3nt: TGTGCCAGCAGTTACTCGAGCCTCTCCTCTGGAAACACCATATATTTT; CDR3aa: CASSYSSLSSGNTIYF
d_gene: NA; j_gene: TRBJ2-7; abundance: once; v_gene: TRBV7-8; CDR3nt: TGTGCCAGCAGACTCGAATGGGATTTTGACGAGCAGTACTTC; CDR3aa: CASRLEWDFDEQYF
d_gene: NA; j_gene: TRBJ2-7; abundance: NA; v_gene: TRBV6-5; CDR3nt: TGTGCCAGTTCAAGCTTCTACGAGCAGTACTTC; CDR3aa: CASSSFYEQYF
d_gene: NA; j_gene: TRBJ1-3; abundance: NA; v_gene: TRBV9; CDR3nt: TGTGCCAGCAGCATAGTCCCGGGGGCGCTTGGAAACACCATATATTTT; CDR3aa: CASSIVPGALGNTIYF
d_gene: TRBD2; j_gene: TRBJ2-2; abundance: NA; v_gene: TRBV2; CDR3nt: TGTGCCAGCAGTGTTGGGACTACGAACACCGGGGAGCTGTTTTTT; CDR3aa: CASSVGTTNTGELFF
d_gene: NA; j_gene: TRBJ1-2; abundance: NA; v_gene: TRBV14; CDR3nt: TGTGCCAGCAGCCAAGATTCAGGAAGAAGCTTCTACACCTTC; CDR3aa: CASSQDSGRSFYTF
d_gene: NA; j_gene: TRBJ1-1; abundance: NA; v_gene: TRBV5-1; CDR3nt: TGCGCCAGCAGCTTGGTTCGTGAGGGGACTGAAGCTTTCTTT; CDR3aa: CASSLVREGTEAFF
d_gene: NA; j_gene: TRBJ2-2; abundance: few; v_gene: TRBV7-3; CDR3nt: TGTGCCAGCAGCTTATTGAGCACCGGGGAGCTGTTTTTT; CDR3aa: CASSLLSTGELFF